Reported below is one T cell receptor beta chain. Its target is not known. Germline lookup yields CDR1 SQVTM and CDR2 ANQGSEA. Trimming left V 6 bases short and J 0 bases short, with 9 bases between. The CDR3 is 12 amino acids. This entry belongs to a study of glioma-infiltrating T cells. General study points: Only very few CDR3 sequences appeared in both tissue and blood. Gliomas, especially low-grade, showed above-expected tissue-blood divergence; non-neoplastic patients showed below.

The iRepertoire nested amplicon-rescue multiplex PCR amplified TCR alpha and beta CDR3s from RNA. Input was about 100-450 ng of tissue mRNA or PBMC total RNA. TCRdb reanalysed the multiplex PCR reads using MiXCR and keeps one entry per CDR3 protein. Here the sample spans approximately 190,000 distinct CDR3 sequences, roughly a third being singletons. The chain carries TRBV29-1 and TRBJ2-7; tentatively, D is TRBD1 or TRBD2 (5 bases each). Source material: glioma tissue, nonneoplastic brain tissue, or PBMCs (not recorded which). The clonotype originates from a human donor with low-grade glioma or glioblastoma, undergoing nonglioma brain surgery, or in good health (not recorded which). CDR3 sequence (DNA): TGCAGCGTGGGACGGAGCTCCTACGAGCAGTACTTC. Translated: CSVGRSSYEQYF.